This T cell receptor beta chain came from a study of T cell repertoires in cytomegalovirus infection. Turning to the study itself: A matching HLA type, together with CMV infection, was signaled by public TCR beta signatures. Study-level results: Adding up the frequency of public TCR beta families identified people who carried CMV plus the relevant HLA.

MiXCR, applied by TCRdb to the reads, yields one record per CDR3 protein. This sample has under 850,000 distinct CDR3 sequences, with around a third found just once. On this clonotype itself: What it binds is not known.

The CDR3 length is 13 residues. With 0 bases removed from V and 3 bases from J, the gap between germline ends came to 6 bases. Germline assignment: CDR1 ENHRY and CDR2 SYGVKD. The rearrangement uses TRBV10-3 and TRBJ2-7; the D is unclear. The sample was cultured PBMCs, taken from culture after CMV antigen stimulation. This clonotype was obtained from a human donor in good health (CMV status not recorded). Some clones in this sample may be carry-over from other donors' samples. CDR3 bases: TGTGCCATCAGTGAGTCGGTCAGCTACGAGCAGTACTTC. The encoded protein is CAISESVSYEQYF.